These 20 T cell receptor beta chains were sequenced from one sample in a study of shared clonotypes between healthy human individuals. Here immunoSEQ multiplex PCR was the method, and the copy in TCRdb shows in-frame clones only, minus some. The repertoire has about 1.1 million clones, approximately 80% of them found once; the top ten carry under 0.8%. Sequences were obtained from memory CD4+ T cells from PBMCs. Subset reported: CD45RA-negative fraction. All receptors derive from a man between 18 and 35 years old in good health. Some clones in this sample may be carry-over from other donors' samples.

J is TRBJ2-3 and V is TRBV28; TRBD2 matches 7 bases. Trimming removed 5 bases from V and 5 bases from J; junction bases left unmatched: 7. Germline loops: CDR1 MDHEN, CDR2 SYDVKM. This CDR3 has 14 residues. CDR3 sequence: CASSTRGEGDTQYF. The CDR3, as DNA: TGTGCCAGCAGTACCCGCGGGGAGGGAGATACGCAGTATTTT.

This clone was detected a few times. V is TRBV27 and J is TRBJ2-5; D could derive from TRBD1 or TRBD2 (6 bases each). The closer fit of TRBJ2-7 to the DNA end suggests the J call may be wrong. This CDR3 spans 15 amino acids. CDR1 is MNHEY and CDR2 is SMNVEV in the germline V gene (reference sequence). For the CDR3, the DNA is TGTGCCAGCAGTCCGACGGGGGCGAAAACCTACGAGCAGTACTTC. Protein: CASSPTGAKTYEQYF.

To note about this clone: This same CDR3 is encoded by further DNA sequences in the sample. CDR3 in amino acids: CASSYSRNPSYEQYF. CDR3 nucleotide sequence: TGTGCCAGCAGTTACAGCAGAAACCCTTCCTACGAGCAGTACTTC. The chain uses TRBV6-5 and TRBJ2-7; D gene uncertain. This CDR3 contains 15 residues. Deletions cut 2 bases from V and 1 base from J, with 12 bases between. Germline lookup yields CDR1 MNHEY and CDR2 SVGAGI.

This clone was observed a handful of times. Other DNA sequences within the sample encode an identical CDR3. The chain employs TRBV28 and TRBJ2-5; the match to TRBD1 covers 10 bases. Trimming took 9 bases from V and 5 from J; bases not matched to a gene: 6. This CDR3 has 13 amino acids. The V gene's germline CDR1 is MDHEN and CDR2 SYDVKM. The CDR3 DNA follows: TGTGCCAGTAGGGACAGGGGAAGCGAGACCCAGTACTTC. Protein: CASRDRGSETQYF.

The chain links TRBV7-6 to TRBJ1-5; D call uncertain. V was trimmed by 0 bases and J by 0 bases, leaving 9 bases between them. In germline, CDR1 is SGHVS, CDR2 FNYEAQ. The CDR3 runs to 16 residues. The CDR3 is CASSLADTYSNQPQHF. In nucleotides, the CDR3 is TGTGCCAGCAGCTTAGCCGACACTTATAGCAATCAGCCCCAGCATTTT.

This clone occurred once. This chain uses TRBV10-3 with TRBJ2-3; TRBD1 aligns across 9 bases. This CDR3 region has 15 residues. Germline V CDR1 and CDR2: ENHRY, SYGVKD. Losses at the gene ends were 2 bases for V and 3 bases for J; bases not matched to a gene: 3. The CDR3, as DNA: TGTGCCATCAGTGAGAGGGGACAGGGAACAGATACGCAGTATTTT. Its translation: CAISERGQGTDTQYF.

CDR3 loop: CAWSNSPQTQYF. The CDR3 DNA follows: TGTGCCTGGAGTAACTCTCCGCAGACCCAGTACTTC. V and J are TRBV30 and TRBJ2-5; D is undetermined. The CDR3 has 12 amino acids. CDR1 is GTSNPN and CDR2 is SVGIG in the germline V gene (reference sequence). Trimming shortened V by 2 bases and J by 6 bases, and 10 bases separated the two germline ends.

The V and J genes are TRBV14 and TRBJ1-2; no definite D call. Germline CDR1 SGHDN, CDR2 FVKESK. V gave up 0 bases and J gave up 2 bases, with 10 bases separating them. The CDR3 spans 15 residues. This CDR3 reads CASSQDWPENYGYTF. The CDR3, as DNA: TGTGCCAGCAGCCAAGATTGGCCGGAGAACTATGGCTACACCTTC.

With respect to this clone: Other DNA sequences in the same sample also yield this CDR3. This chain joins TRBV7-9 and TRBJ2-3; 8 bases agree with TRBD1. The germline CDR1 and CDR2 sequences are SEHNR and FQNEAQ (reference sequence). The CDR3 has 14 residues. The V segment lost 5 bases and the J segment 5 bases; nucleotides outside the gene matches: 6. The CDR3 nucleotides are TGTGCCAGCAGCCTGGACAGGGTTGGAGATACGCAGTATTTT. Encoded protein: CASSLDRVGDTQYF.

Comment on this clone: This same CDR3 is encoded by further DNA sequences in the sample. The CDR3 here is CSAYRGNEQFF. For the CDR3, the DNA is TGCAGTGCTTACAGGGGCAATGAGCAGTTCTTC. The gene calls are TRBV20-1 and TRBJ2-1; TRBD1 aligns across 7 bases. The CDR3 loop spans 11 amino acids. The V gene's germline CDR1 is DFQATT and CDR2 SNEGSKA (reference sequence). V dropped 5 bases and J dropped 6; count of bases not matched to a gene: 1.

This clone has ten or more counts. The genes are TRBV7-3 and TRBJ2-7, with D uncertain. Germline CDR1 reads SGHTA; CDR2 reads FQGTGA. Trimming stripped 0 bases from V and 7 bases from J, with 10 bases between. The length of the CDR3 is 13 residues. CDR3 bases: TGTGCCAGCAGCTTAACGGGTGCAGGAGAGCAGTACTTC. Translated, it gives CASSLTGAGEQYF. The full variable domain, completed using reference TRBV7-3 and TRBJ2-7, is GAGVSQTPSNKVTEKGKYVELRCDPISGHTALYWYRQSLGQGPEFLIYFQGTGAADDSGLPNDRFFAVRPEGSVSTLKIQRTERGDSAVYLCASSLTGAGEQYFGPGTRLTVT.

Turning to this clone: Sequence at one end of the junction differs from germline and may be a read error. The chain links TRBV7-9 to TRBJ1-2; D is unresolved. The CDR3 length is 14 residues. CDR1 and CDR2 (germline): SEHNR, FQNEAQ (reference sequence). CDR3 DNA: TGTGCCAGCGGCTTAGCAGCCTCTAACTATGGCTACACCTTC. This encodes CASGLAASNYGYTF.

This chain connects TRBV2 to TRBJ1-1; no reliable D call. The CDR3 has 13 amino acids. V was trimmed by 5 bases and J by 0 bases, leaving 7 bases between them. CDR1 and CDR2 from the germline V gene are SNHLY and FYNNEI. The CDR3 coding sequence is TGTGCCAGCAGTTTACAGATGAACACTGAAGCTTTCTTT. Amino acid sequence: CASSLQMNTEAFF.

V usage is TRBV7-2 and J usage is TRBJ1-1; the D is unclear. Trimming took 4 bases from V and 3 from J, leaving 9 bases between them. CDR3 size: 13 residues. Germline V lookup: CDR1 SGHTA, CDR2 FQGNSA. The CDR3: CASSSRRDTEAFF. The CDR3 DNA follows: TGTGCCAGCAGCTCGCGGCGGGACACTGAAGCTTTCTTT. The complete variable domain, with remaining parts taken from reference TRBV7-2 and TRBJ1-1, reads GAGVSQSPSNKVTEKGKDVELRCDPISGHTALYWYRQSLGQGLEFLIYFQGNSAPDKSGLPSDRFSAERTGGSVSTLTIQRTQQEDSAVYLCASSSRRDTEAFFGQGTRLTVV.

This clone was observed once. This chain connects TRBV4-3 to TRBJ2-1; D unresolved. The V gene lost 0 bases and the J gene lost 6 bases, with 18 bases spanning the gap. Per germline, CDR1 LGHNA and CDR2 YSLEER. The CDR3 runs 17 residues. CDR3 DNA sequence: TGCGCCAGCAGCCAAGAAGTATGGGGTGGGGTGTTCAATGAGCAGTTCTTC. This translates into CASSQEVWGGVFNEQFF.

The chain links TRBV28 to TRBJ2-7, with TRBD1 matching 12 bases. Germline-derived CDR1 and CDR2 are MDHEN and SYDVKM. This CDR3 comprises 16 residues. V was pared by 5 bases and J by 6 bases, with 11 bases of the junction left unmatched. DNA for the CDR3: TGTGCCAGCAGTCCGACGGGACAGGGGGCGAGTTCCGAGCAGTACTTC. This translates into CASSPTGQGASSEQYF.

For this clone: A far larger clone is just one base off, so this is likely a read error. CDR3 in DNA: TGTGCCTGGAGTGCAGCCCTTAACTATGGCTACACCTTC. It is translated as CAWSAALNYGYTF. This chain joins TRBV30 and TRBJ1-2; D unclear. Trimming pared 1 base from V and 1 base from J, leaving 7 bases between. This CDR3 is 13 amino acids long. The germline V gene encodes CDR1 GTSNPN and CDR2 SVGIG (reference sequence).

The CDR3 protein is CASSLDTNLETQYF. The CDR3 nucleotides are TGTGCCAGCAGCTTAGACACAAACCTTGAGACCCAGTACTTC. The V gene is TRBV7-9, the J gene TRBJ2-5; D uncertain. The CDR3 loop spans 14 amino acids. Per the germline V gene, CDR1 is SEHNR and CDR2 is FQNEAQ (reference sequence). With 1 base removed from V and 5 bases from J, the gap between germline ends came to 11 bases.

The V call is TRBV6-1, the J call TRBJ1-1; D is undetermined. The germline gives CDR1 MNHNS, CDR2 SASEGT. Trimming removed 2 bases at V and 3 bases at J, with 7 bases between. The CDR3 length is 13 residues. The CDR3 loop reads CASSEWADTEAFF. CDR3 in DNA: TGTGCCAGCAGTGAATGGGCAGACACTGAAGCTTTCTTT.

This sequence joins TRBV29-1 and TRBJ1-2; D is ambiguous. The V gene's germline CDR1 is SQVTM and CDR2 ANQGSEA. With 6 bases removed from V and 3 bases from J, the gap between germline ends came to 14 bases. The CDR3 is made up of 13 amino acids. The DNA of the CDR3 is TGCAGCGTGGGCAAACAGAGAGACTATGGCTACACCTTC. Protein product: CSVGKQRDYGYTF.